This entry describes one TCR beta chain. Its target is not known. This specimen belongs to a study of shared clonotypes between healthy human individuals. The overall study: Samples came from a couple of female and three male donors aged 18 to 49. Regarding the study as a whole: Non-shared clonotypes displayed generation probabilities falling below those of clonotypes present in all four donors. Only blood was sampled, and tissue TCR repertoires likely differ from blood ones.

The CDR3 contains 13 residues. V dropped 10 bases and J dropped 8 bases, with 20 bases sitting between them. Germline values: CDR1 SEHNR, CDR2 FQNEAQ (reference sequence). TCRdb's copy holds only in-frame clones and misses some; the assay was immunoSEQ multiplex PCR. This sample has more than 900,000 clones, with roughly 74% found just once. The chain joins TRBV7-9 to TRBJ1-2; maybe TRBD1 (5 bases). The receptor comes from a man aged 18 to 29 in good health. Some clones in this sample may be carry-over from other donors' samples. The sequenced sample was memory CD4+ T cells from PBMCs. Subset denoted: CD45RA-negative fraction. The CDR3 here is CATKLTGPGGYTF. The CDR3, as DNA: TGTGCCACGAAATTGACGGGGCCAGGAGGCTACACCTTC. Full variable domain (missing parts from reference TRBV7-9 and TRBJ1-2): DTGVSQNPRHKITKRGQNVTFRCDPISEHNRLYWYRQTLGQGPEFLTYFQNEAQLEKSRLLSDRFSAERPKGSFSTLEIQRTEQGDSAMYLCATKLTGPGGYTFGSGTRLTVV.